The clone carrying this T cell receptor beta chain has ten or more counts. The record originates from a study of neurological immune-mediated disorders. CDR1 MNHNS and CDR2 SASEGT come from the germline V gene. Trimming cost V 4 bases and J 6 bases; bases outside gene matches: 8. The CDR3 loop spans 15 amino acids. Each CDR3 protein gets one entry after TCRdb re-called the 5' RACE reads with MiXCR. The table includes fewer than 40,000 distinct CDR3 sequences, just over 4% detected once. The sorted libraries took 850,000 to 1,000,000 CD4+ or CD8+ T cells. Source material: CD4+ T cells from blood. V is TRBV6-1 and J is TRBJ2-2; 7 nucleotides match TRBD2. The sequence derives from a woman between 40 and 50 years old in good health. CDR3 protein: CASSGSGSGAGELFF. In DNA form, the CDR3 reads TGTGCCAGCAGTGGTAGCGGGTCCGGGGCCGGGGAGCTGTTTTTT.